This T cell receptor (beta chain) stems from a study of shared clonotypes between healthy human individuals. Deletions cut 4 bases from V and 4 bases from J, with 12 bases between. The CDR3 is 14 residues long. CDR1 and CDR2 from the germline V gene are SGHNT and YYREEE (reference sequence). The material for each subset, its genomic DNA, was split evenly across several immunoSEQ plates. With ten immunoSEQ deep assay plates, unsorted PBMC DNA underwent sequencing. Data came from immunoSEQ multiplex PCR; TCRdb stores just in-frame clones and leaves some out. Counted here are approximately 500,000 clones, 70% to 80% occurring once; the ten biggest clones make up roughly 13%.

The receptor was derived from a woman between 35 and 50 years old in good health. Some clones in this sample may be carry-over from other donors' samples. Sample: PBMCs. V and J are TRBV5-4 and TRBJ1-3; tentative D call: TRBD1 (5 bases). In nucleotides, the CDR3 is TGTGCCAGCAGCGCCGCTAGGGACGGAAACACCATATATTTT. Translation: CASSAARDGNTIYF.